This T cell receptor (beta chain) comes out of a study of shared clonotypes between healthy human individuals. CDR1 and CDR2 from the germline V gene are SEHNR and FQNEAQ (reference sequence). The length of the CDR3 is 14 residues. Trimming cost V 5 bases and J 2 bases; bases outside gene matches: 3. TCRdb's copy holds only in-frame clones and misses some; the assay was immunoSEQ multiplex PCR. The sample has millions of clones, 95% seen once. Sequenced sample: naive CD4+ T cells sorted from blood. Subset reported: CD45RA+ positively selected. The chain carries TRBV7-9 and TRBJ2-7, with TRBD1 identical over 10 bases. This clonotype originated in a man aged 18-30 years in good health. CDR3 DNA sequence: TGTGCCAGCAGCATGGACAGGGGGGCCTACGAGCAGTACTTC. The encoded protein is CASSMDRGAYEQYF.